One sample yielded the 30 T cell receptor beta chains listed below, sequenced in a study of T-cell reconstitution after alpha-beta-depleted transplantation in children. The library targeted TCRbeta and was prepared with unique molecular identifiers. One entry per CDR3 protein results from TCRdb running MiXCR on the PCR reads. The sample carries 530,000 or so distinct CDR3 sequences, 27% recorded once. Sequenced material: PBMCs, taken before TCRalphabeta/CD19-depleted stem cell transplant. The receptors here all came from a boy less than two years old with Wiskott-Aldrich syndrome, due to receive a stem cell transplant.

The chain links TRBV20-1 to TRBJ2-2; unclear D gene. The CDR3 has 11 amino acids. The germline gives CDR1 DFQATT, CDR2 SNEGSKA (reference sequence). V dropped 6 bases and J dropped 8 bases, with 10 bases sitting between them. As DNA, the CDR3 is TGCAGTGCCCAGTCCGAGGGGGAGCTGTTTTTT. Amino acid sequence: CSAQSEGELFF.

This clonotype has just a few counts. The genes are TRBV7-8 and TRBJ2-1; 10 nucleotides align to TRBD2. CDR1 is SGHVS and CDR2 is FQNEAQ in the germline V gene. CDR3 length: 16 amino acids. After removal of 0 bases from V and 9 bases from J, the junction contained 8 bases not matched to a gene. The CDR3 sequence: CASSLAPAGGPSEQFF. DNA for the CDR3: TGTGCCAGCAGCTTAGCCCCAGCGGGAGGGCCGAGTGAGCAGTTCTTC.

V gene TRBV12-3 or TRBV12-4 combines with J gene TRBJ2-1; 9 bases fit TRBD2. The J segment lost 9 bases and the V segment lost 5 bases, leaving 14 bases of the junction unmatched. This CDR3 has 16 amino acids. CDR3 in amino acids: CASSAWEQRGVAEQFF. Here the CDR3 DNA reads TGTGCCAGCAGTGCCTGGGAGCAGCGGGGGGTTGCTGAGCAGTTCTTC.

The chain joins TRBV20-1 to TRBJ2-1; D call uncertain. This CDR3 has 11 amino acids. Germline V gene data show CDR1 as DFQATT and CDR2 as SNEGSKA (reference sequence). V was clipped by 2 bases and J by 8 bases, with 7 bases between them. The CDR3 reads CSARTSHEQFF. The CDR3 DNA follows: TGCAGTGCTAGAACCAGTCATGAGCAGTTCTTC.

Here the CDR3 reads CASSPDTSNTEAFF. CDR3 DNA: TGTGCCAGCAGTCCAGACACCTCGAACACTGAAGCTTTCTTT. The chain is built from TRBV12-3 or TRBV12-4 and TRBJ1-1; D gene unclear. CDR3 size: 14 residues. The V gene lost 5 bases and the J gene lost 1 base, with 11 bases spanning the gap.

This clonotype was seen once. The chain links TRBV6-1 to TRBJ2-3, with 10 bases matching TRBD2. After removal of 7 bases from V and 6 bases from J, the junction contained 16 bases not matched to a gene. This CDR3 contains 17 residues. From germline, CDR1 is MNHNS and CDR2 SASEGT. This CDR3 is CASKYRASGRRVDTQYF. Written as DNA, the CDR3 is TGTGCCAGCAAGTACAGGGCTAGCGGGAGACGGGTGGATACGCAGTATTTT.

This clonotype occurred a few times. The chain couples TRBV5-1 to TRBJ2-3, with a tentative D call TRBD2 (5 bases). Looked up from germline, CDR1 is SGHRS and CDR2 is YFSETQ. V lost 0 bases, J lost 10 bases, and 12 bases lay in between. This CDR3 contains 13 residues. The DNA for the CDR3 is TGCGCCAGCAGCTTGGCCGCGGGTTCAGCGCAGTATTTT. This encodes CASSLAAGSAQYF.

The rearrangement links TRBV12-3 or TRBV12-4 to TRBJ1-3; D gene unclear. The length of the CDR3 is 14 residues. V lost 9 bases and J 0 bases, leaving 12 bases between the germline ends. The CDR3 sequence is CASAWWSSGNTIYF. Written as DNA, the CDR3 is TGTGCCAGTGCCTGGTGGAGCTCTGGAAACACCATATATTTT.

V gene TRBV5-1 combines with J gene TRBJ2-7; 14 bases fit TRBD2. Trimming removed 0 bases from V and 9 bases from J; junction bases left unmatched: 5. Germline V gene lookup returns CDR1 SGHRS and CDR2 YFSETQ. This CDR3 has 15 amino acids. The CDR3 DNA sequence: TGCGCCAGCAGCTTGGGACTAGCGGGAGGGCCTACGCAGTACTTC. Its translation: CASSLGLAGGPTQYF.

The gene calls are TRBV5-1 and TRBJ2-3; D is undetermined. V was pared by 2 bases and J by 6 bases, with 16 bases between. This CDR3 comprises 15 residues. Looked up from germline, CDR1 is SGHRS and CDR2 is YFSETQ. The CDR3 sequence is CASSFRSPGPDTQYF. DNA for the CDR3: TGCGCCAGCAGCTTCAGAAGTCCGGGCCCGGATACGCAGTATTTT.

This clonotype was recorded a few times. The rearrangement joins TRBV10-3 to TRBJ1-2; D gene uncertain. The CDR3 loop spans 12 amino acids. Trimming cost V 3 bases and J 8 bases, with 10 bases left between them. CDR1 is ENHRY and CDR2 is SYGVKD in the germline V gene. The CDR3 DNA reads as TGTGCCATCAGTGAATCGGGCCGCGGCTACACCTTC. Protein product: CAISESGRGYTF.

V and J are TRBV20-1 and TRBJ2-7; 7 bases fit TRBD2. The length of the CDR3 is 14 residues. Germline V gene lookup returns CDR1 DFQATT and CDR2 SNEGSKA (reference sequence). V lost 1 base and J lost 7; bases outside the gene matches: 10. The CDR3 loop is CSARVPRLAGEQYF. The CDR3 DNA reads as TGCAGTGCTAGAGTTCCCCGACTAGCAGGGGAGCAGTACTTC.

The rearrangement uses TRBV7-9 and TRBJ2-5; TRBD2 matches at 9 bases. This CDR3 region has 14 residues. Germline V gene lookup returns CDR1 SEHNR and CDR2 FQNEAQ (reference sequence). The ends lost 3 bases at V and 4 bases at J; junction bases unmatched: 3. The DNA for the CDR3 is TGTGCCAGCAGCTTTATAGCGGGAGTAGAGACCCAGTACTTC. Amino acid sequence: CASSFIAGVETQYF. Based on the CDR3 plus reference TRBV7-9 and TRBJ2-5, the full variable domain is DTGVSQNPRHKITKRGQNVTFRCDPISEHNRLYWYRQTLGQGPEFLTYFQNEAQLEKSRLLSDRFSAERPKGSFSTLEIQRTEQGDSAMYLCASSFIAGVETQYFGPGTRLLVL.

The gene calls are TRBV12-3 or TRBV12-4 and TRBJ1-5; no clear D gene. V was pared by 5 bases and J by 7 bases, with 12 bases between. The CDR3 contains 13 residues. DNA of the CDR3: TGTGCCAGCAGTCCCTCCGCATGGCAGCCCCAGCATTTT. It is translated as CASSPSAWQPQHF.

The chain carries TRBV5-1 and TRBJ2-7; D remains ambiguous. CDR1 is SGHRS, CDR2 YFSETQ, per germline. CDR3 size: 15 residues. With 3 bases removed from V and 3 bases from J, the gap between germline ends came to 16 bases. The CDR3 DNA reads TGCGCCAGCAGCTCCGATAGGGCCACATACTACGAGCAGTACTTC. It specifies CASSSDRATYYEQYF.

This chain links TRBV24-1 with TRBJ2-7; D is tentatively TRBD1 or TRBD2 (5 bases each). CDR1 and CDR2 from the germline V gene are KGHDR and SFDVKD. The germline V and J ends were trimmed by 11 bases and 0 bases, with 31 bases remaining between them. This CDR3 comprises 19 residues. The chain's CDR3 is CAKPTAGTGTQRSSYEQYF. The DNA of the CDR3 is TGTGCCAAGCCGACGGCCGGAACCGGGACCCAAAGGAGCTCCTACGAGCAGTACTTC.

The J gene is TRBJ2-7, the V gene TRBV7-6; D might be TRBD1 (6 bases). The CDR3 covers 14 residues. Trimming removed 0 bases at V and 5 bases at J, with 11 bases between. Germline V gene lookup returns CDR1 SGHVS and CDR2 FNYEAQ. CDR3 nucleotides: TGTGCCAGCAGCTTAGCTGGCAGGGGCCACGAGCAGTACTTC. This sequence encodes CASSLAGRGHEQYF.

This clonotype was observed a few times. The chain links TRBV4-1 to TRBJ2-1, with 11 bases lining up with TRBD2. In germline, CDR1 is MGHRA, CDR2 YSYEKL. V dropped 2 bases and J dropped 6; count of bases not matched to a gene: 9. This CDR3 has 17 residues. This CDR3 reads CASSQTKLAGDSNEQFF. The CDR3 DNA reads as TGCGCCAGCAGCCAAACGAAACTAGCGGGAGATTCCAATGAGCAGTTCTTC.

This clonotype was observed a handful of times. The chain is built from TRBV5-1 and TRBJ2-1; 11 nucleotides match TRBD2. The V gene end was trimmed by 5 bases and the J gene end by 3 bases; junction bases not matched to a gene: 7. Germline lookup yields CDR1 SGHRS and CDR2 YFSETQ. This CDR3 comprises 16 residues. This chain's CDR3 is CASSSRTSGFYNEQFF. DNA of the CDR3: TGCGCCAGCAGTTCCCGGACTAGCGGGTTCTACAATGAGCAGTTCTTC.

The rearrangement joins TRBV6-1 to TRBJ2-6; either TRBD1 or TRBD2 may fit D (5 bases each). The length of the CDR3 is 16 residues. Trimming stripped 7 bases from V and 9 bases from J, with 22 bases between. The V gene's germline CDR1 is MNHNS and CDR2 SASEGT. DNA of the CDR3: TGTGCCAGCACCAATTCTGGGGGAGCCCCCATCAACGTCCTGACTTTC. It yields the protein CASTNSGGAPINVLTF.

The sample holds a few counts of this clonotype. The rearrangement uses TRBV11-2 and TRBJ2-2, with 13 bases lining up with TRBD2. V trimming: 5 bases; J trimming: 3 bases; junction bases outside the gene matches: 9. CDR1 is SGHAT, CDR2 FQNNGV, per germline. The CDR3 loop spans 18 amino acids. CDR3 nucleotides: TGTGCCAGCAGCCTCGGGACTAGCGGGACTAAATACACCGGGGAGCTGTTTTTT. Translated: CASSLGTSGTKYTGELFF.

Only a few counts were recorded for this clonotype. The chain carries TRBV5-1 and TRBJ1-6, with 9 bases that match TRBD1. There are 15 residues in the CDR3. Germline trimming cut 4 bases from V and 10 bases from J; bases unmatched to any gene: 9. The V gene's germline CDR1 is SGHRS and CDR2 YFSETQ. CDR3: CASSRRDRVGSPLHF. CDR3 bases: TGCGCCAGCAGCCGGCGGGACAGGGTAGGATCACCCCTCCACTTT.

V usage is TRBV7-2 and J usage is TRBJ2-7; 10 bases agree with TRBD1. V trimming: 4 bases; J trimming: 4 bases; junction bases outside the gene matches: 4. CDR1 and CDR2 from the germline V gene are SGHTA and FQGNSA. This CDR3 region has 14 residues. In DNA form, the CDR3 reads TGTGCCAGCAGCTCCCCGGGACAGGGGTACGAGCAGTACTTC. As protein: CASSSPGQGYEQYF.

This clonotype was seen a handful of times. The rearrangement joins TRBV27 to TRBJ2-7; TRBD1 aligns across 8 bases. With V trimmed by 5 bases and J by 3 bases, 6 bases remained unmatched. Germline V gene lookup returns CDR1 MNHEY and CDR2 SMNVEV (reference sequence). This CDR3 is 14 amino acids long. The CDR3, as DNA: TGTGCCAGCAGTCTACTAGGACAGGGCTACGAGCAGTACTTC. Translating it yields CASSLLGQGYEQYF.

V and J are TRBV5-5 and TRBJ1-1; D might be TRBD1 (6 bases). The V and J ends lost 4 bases and 3 bases respectively, with 13 bases between them. This CDR3 is 14 amino acids long. In germline, CDR1 is SGHKS, CDR2 YYEKEE (reference sequence). The CDR3 DNA follows: TGTGCCAGCAGCCCGCCGAACAGGGACACTGAAGCTTTCTTT. Its translation is CASSPPNRDTEAFF.

This clonotype appeared a few times. The chain employs TRBV28 and TRBJ2-3; D is perhaps TRBD1 or TRBD2 (7 bases each). Germline values: CDR1 MDHEN, CDR2 SYDVKM. The CDR3 runs 15 residues. V lost 8 bases and J 1 base, leaving 16 bases between the germline ends. Here the CDR3 DNA reads TGTGCCAGCGATTGGGAGGGGGCCCGCACAGATACGCAGTATTTT. It encodes CASDWEGARTDTQYF.

V gene TRBV5-1 combines with J gene TRBJ2-1; TRBD2 matches at 7 bases. This CDR3 is built from 16 residues. V was pared by 4 bases and J by 5 bases, with 12 bases of the junction left unmatched. Germline-derived CDR1 and CDR2 are SGHRS and YFSETQ. CDR3 nucleotides: TGCGCCAGCAGCGGACCGTCCGTGGGAGGGGACAATGAGCAGTTCTTC. Its protein product is CASSGPSVGGDNEQFF. The entire variable domain, with the rest obtained from reference TRBV5-1 and TRBJ2-1, is as follows: KAGVTQTPRYLIKTRGQQVTLSCSPISGHRSVSWYQQTPGQGLQFLFEYFSETQRNKGNFPGRFSGRQFSNSRSEMNVSTLELGDSALYLCASSGPSVGGDNEQFFGPGTRLTVL.

This rearrangement joins TRBV5-1 to TRBJ2-2, with D unclear. Per the germline V gene, CDR1 is SGHRS and CDR2 is YFSETQ. With 0 bases removed from V and 6 bases from J, the gap between germline ends came to 15 bases. This CDR3 contains 16 residues. CDR3 sequence (DNA): TGCGCCAGCAGCTTGGGCCTTAGGATGGGCCCCGGGGAGCTGTTTTTT. Translating it yields CASSLGLRMGPGELFF. The variable domain in full, with the rest retrieved from reference TRBV5-1 and TRBJ2-2, is KAGVTQTPRYLIKTRGQQVTLSCSPISGHRSVSWYQQTPGQGLQFLFEYFSETQRNKGNFPGRFSGRQFSNSRSEMNVSTLELGDSALYLCASSLGLRMGPGELFFGEGSRLTVL.

This clonotype was counted once. The chain couples TRBV30 to TRBJ1-5; 7 nucleotides line up with TRBD1. CDR1 is GTSNPN and CDR2 is SVGIG in the germline V gene (reference sequence). After removal of 2 bases from V and 2 bases from J, the junction contained 3 bases not matched to a gene. The CDR3 loop spans 14 amino acids. The CDR3 here is CAWSLGQGNQPQHF. The DNA of the CDR3 is TGTGCCTGGAGTCTAGGACAGGGCAATCAGCCCCAGCATTTT.

The CDR3 here is CASSQGPGEGDSTIYF. CDR3 in DNA: TGTGCCAGCAGCCAAGGTCCTGGGGAAGGAGACAGCACCATATATTTT. The rearrangement links TRBV14 to TRBJ1-3; TRBD1 is a possible D gene (5 bases). CDR1 and CDR2 (germline): SGHDN, FVKESK. Deletions cut 1 base from V and 9 bases from J, with 19 bases between. This CDR3 has 16 amino acids.